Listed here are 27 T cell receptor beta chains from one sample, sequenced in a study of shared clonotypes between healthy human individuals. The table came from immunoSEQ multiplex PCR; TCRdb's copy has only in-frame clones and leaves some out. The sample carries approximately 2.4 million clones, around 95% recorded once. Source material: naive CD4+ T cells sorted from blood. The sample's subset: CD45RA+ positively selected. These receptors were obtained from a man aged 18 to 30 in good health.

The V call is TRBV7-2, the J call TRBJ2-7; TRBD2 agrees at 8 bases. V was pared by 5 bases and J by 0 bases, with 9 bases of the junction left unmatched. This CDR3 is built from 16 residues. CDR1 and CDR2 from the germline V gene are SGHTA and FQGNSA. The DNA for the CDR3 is TGTGCCAGCAGCAAGGGAAATAGCGGGGCCTCCTACGAGCAGTACTTC. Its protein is CASSKGNSGASYEQYF.

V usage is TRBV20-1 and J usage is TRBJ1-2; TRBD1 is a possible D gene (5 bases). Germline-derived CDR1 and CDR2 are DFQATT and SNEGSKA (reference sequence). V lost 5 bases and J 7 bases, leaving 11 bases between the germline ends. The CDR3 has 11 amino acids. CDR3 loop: CSAPLGGGYTF. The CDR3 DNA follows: TGCAGTGCTCCCCTGGGGGGTGGCTACACCTTC.

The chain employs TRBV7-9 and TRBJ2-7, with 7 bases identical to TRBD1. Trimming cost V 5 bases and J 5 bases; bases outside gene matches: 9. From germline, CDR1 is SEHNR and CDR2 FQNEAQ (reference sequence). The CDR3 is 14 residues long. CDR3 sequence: CASSLLGQHNEQYF. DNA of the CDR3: TGTGCCAGCAGCCTCCTGGGACAGCATAACGAGCAGTACTTC.

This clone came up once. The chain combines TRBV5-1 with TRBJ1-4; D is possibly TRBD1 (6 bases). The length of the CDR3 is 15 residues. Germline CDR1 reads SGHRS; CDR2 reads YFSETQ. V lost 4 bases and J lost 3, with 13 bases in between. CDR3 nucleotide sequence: TGCGCCAGCAGCATACAGGGTAGCCCTAATGAAAAACTGTTTTTT. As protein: CASSIQGSPNEKLFF.

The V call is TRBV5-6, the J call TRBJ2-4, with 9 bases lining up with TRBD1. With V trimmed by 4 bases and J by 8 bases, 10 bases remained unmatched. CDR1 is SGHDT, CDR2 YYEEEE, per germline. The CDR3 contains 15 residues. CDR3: CASSLTGGGKDIQYF. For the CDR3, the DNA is TGTGCCAGCAGCCTAACAGGGGGCGGGAAGGACATTCAGTACTTC.

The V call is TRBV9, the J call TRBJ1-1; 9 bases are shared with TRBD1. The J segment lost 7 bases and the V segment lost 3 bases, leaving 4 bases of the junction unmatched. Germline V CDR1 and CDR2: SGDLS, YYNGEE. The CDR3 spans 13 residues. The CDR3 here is CASSEQGAGEAFF. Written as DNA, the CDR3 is TGTGCCAGCAGCGAACAGGGGGCAGGTGAAGCTTTCTTT.

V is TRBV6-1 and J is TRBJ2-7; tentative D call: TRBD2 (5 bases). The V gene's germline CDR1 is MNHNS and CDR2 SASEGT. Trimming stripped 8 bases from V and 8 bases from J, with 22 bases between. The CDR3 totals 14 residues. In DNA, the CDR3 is TGTGCCAGCGCTTACACGGAGGAGTTTCAGAAGCAGTACTTC. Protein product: CASAYTEEFQKQYF.

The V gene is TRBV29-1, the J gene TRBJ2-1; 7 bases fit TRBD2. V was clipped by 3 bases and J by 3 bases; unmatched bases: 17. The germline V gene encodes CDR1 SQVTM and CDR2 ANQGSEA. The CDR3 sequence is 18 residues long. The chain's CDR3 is CSVDTDARLARHYNEQFF. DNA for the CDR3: TGCAGCGTTGACACCGACGCGCGACTAGCACGCCACTACAATGAGCAGTTCTTC.

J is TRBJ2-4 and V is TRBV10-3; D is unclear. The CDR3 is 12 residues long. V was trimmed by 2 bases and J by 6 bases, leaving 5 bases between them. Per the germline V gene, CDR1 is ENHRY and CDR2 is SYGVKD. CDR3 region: CAISEDLNIQYF. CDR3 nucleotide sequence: TGTGCCATCAGTGAGGACCTAAACATTCAGTACTTC.

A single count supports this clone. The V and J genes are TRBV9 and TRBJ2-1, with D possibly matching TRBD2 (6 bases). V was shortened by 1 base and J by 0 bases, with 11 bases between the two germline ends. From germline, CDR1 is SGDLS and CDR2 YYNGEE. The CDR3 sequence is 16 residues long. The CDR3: CASSVSGQSSYNEQFF. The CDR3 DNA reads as TGTGCCAGCAGCGTAAGCGGGCAGAGCTCCTACAATGAGCAGTTCTTC.

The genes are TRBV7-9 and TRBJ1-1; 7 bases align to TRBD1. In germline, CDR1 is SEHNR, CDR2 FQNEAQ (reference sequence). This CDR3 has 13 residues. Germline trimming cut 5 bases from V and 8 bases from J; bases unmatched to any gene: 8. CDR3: CASSEGGQTEAFF. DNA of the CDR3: TGTGCCAGCAGCGAAGGGGGCCAAACGGAAGCTTTCTTT.

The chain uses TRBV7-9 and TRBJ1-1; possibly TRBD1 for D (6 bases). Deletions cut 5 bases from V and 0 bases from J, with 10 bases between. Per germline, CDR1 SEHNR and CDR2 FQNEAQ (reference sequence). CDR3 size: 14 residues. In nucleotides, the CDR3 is TGTGCCAGCAGCCCAGGGGACATGAACACTGAAGCTTTCTTT. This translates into CASSPGDMNTEAFF.

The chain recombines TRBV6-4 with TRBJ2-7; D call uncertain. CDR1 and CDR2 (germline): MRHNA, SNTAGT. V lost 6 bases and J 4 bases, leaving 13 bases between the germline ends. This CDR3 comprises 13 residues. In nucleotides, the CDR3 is TGTGCCAGCAGGTGTGCAAGTCCTTACGAGCAGTACTTC. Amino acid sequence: CASRCASPYEQYF.

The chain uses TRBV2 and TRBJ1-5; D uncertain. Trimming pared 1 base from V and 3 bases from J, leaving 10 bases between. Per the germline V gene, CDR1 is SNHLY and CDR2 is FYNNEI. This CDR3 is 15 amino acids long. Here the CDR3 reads CASSEGTLNNQPQHF. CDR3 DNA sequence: TGTGCCAGCAGTGAAGGCACCTTAAACAATCAGCCCCAGCATTTT.

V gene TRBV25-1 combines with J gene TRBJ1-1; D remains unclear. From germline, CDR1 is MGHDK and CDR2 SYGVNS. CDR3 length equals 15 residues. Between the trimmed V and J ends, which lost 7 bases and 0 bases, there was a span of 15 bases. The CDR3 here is CASTIPPDLNTEAFF. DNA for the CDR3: TGTGCCAGCACCATACCTCCGGACCTGAACACTGAAGCTTTCTTT.

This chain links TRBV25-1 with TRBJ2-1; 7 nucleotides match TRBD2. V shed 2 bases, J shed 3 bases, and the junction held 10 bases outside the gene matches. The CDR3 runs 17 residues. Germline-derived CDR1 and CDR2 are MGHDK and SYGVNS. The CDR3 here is CASSEHATSVGYNEQFF. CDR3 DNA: TGTGCCAGCAGTGAACACGCAACTAGCGTGGGCTACAATGAGCAGTTCTTC.

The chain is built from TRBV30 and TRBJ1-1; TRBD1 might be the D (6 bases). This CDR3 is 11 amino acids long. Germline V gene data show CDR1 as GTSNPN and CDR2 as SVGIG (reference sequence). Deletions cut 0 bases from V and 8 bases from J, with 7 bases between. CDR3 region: CAWSVTGEAFF. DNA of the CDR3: TGTGCCTGGAGTGTAACAGGGGAAGCTTTCTTT.

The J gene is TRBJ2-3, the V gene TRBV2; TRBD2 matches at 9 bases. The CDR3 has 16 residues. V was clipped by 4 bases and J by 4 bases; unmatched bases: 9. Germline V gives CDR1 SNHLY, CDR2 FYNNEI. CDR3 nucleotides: TGTGCCAGCAGTGTCGGAGCGGGAGGATCCCCAGATACGCAGTATTTT. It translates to CASSVGAGGSPDTQYF.

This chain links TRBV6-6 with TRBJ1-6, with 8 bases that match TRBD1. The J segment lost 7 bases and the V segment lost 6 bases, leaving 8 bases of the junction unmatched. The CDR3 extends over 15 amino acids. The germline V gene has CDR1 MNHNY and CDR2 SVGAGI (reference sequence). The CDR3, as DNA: TGTGCCAGCAGCACCCCCGGGACAGGAAATTCACCCCTCCACTTT. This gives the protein CASSTPGTGNSPLHF.

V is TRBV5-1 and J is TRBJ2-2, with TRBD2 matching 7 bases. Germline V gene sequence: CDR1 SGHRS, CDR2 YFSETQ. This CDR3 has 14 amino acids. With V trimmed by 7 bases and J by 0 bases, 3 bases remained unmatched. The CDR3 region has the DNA TGCGCCAGCGCTAGCGGTTCGAACACCGGGGAGCTGTTTTTT. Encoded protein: CASASGSNTGELFF.

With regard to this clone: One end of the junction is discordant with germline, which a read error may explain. CDR3 DNA sequence: TGTGCTAGCAGCTTAGGGGATGCCACAGATACGCAGTATTTT. Translating gives CASSLGDATDTQYF. The J gene is TRBJ2-3, the V gene TRBV7-7, with D perhaps matching TRBD1 (5 bases). The length of the CDR3 is 14 residues. Germline CDR1 SSHAT, CDR2 FNYEAQ (reference sequence).

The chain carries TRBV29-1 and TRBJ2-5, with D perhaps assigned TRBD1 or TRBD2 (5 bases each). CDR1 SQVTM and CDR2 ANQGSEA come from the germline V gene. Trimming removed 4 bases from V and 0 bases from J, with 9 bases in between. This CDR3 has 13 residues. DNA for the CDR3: TGCAGCGTTGGGGACGGAAACCAAGAGACCCAGTACTTC. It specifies CSVGDGNQETQYF.

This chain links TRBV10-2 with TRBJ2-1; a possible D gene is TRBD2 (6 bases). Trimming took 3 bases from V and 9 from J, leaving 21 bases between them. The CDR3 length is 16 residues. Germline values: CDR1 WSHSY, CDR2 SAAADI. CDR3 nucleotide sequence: TGCGCCAGCAGTGAAGTCTTCAGATCCGGAGGGAGTGAGCAGTTCTTC. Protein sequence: CASSEVFRSGGSEQFF.

The CDR3 region is CAISVDQGMNTEAFF. CDR3 nucleotide sequence: TGTGCCATCAGTGTAGATCAGGGTATGAACACTGAAGCTTTCTTT. The genes are TRBV10-3 and TRBJ1-1, with D perhaps TRBD1 (5 bases). The V end was cut by 4 bases, the J end by 0 bases, with 12 bases between. Germline lookup yields CDR1 ENHRY and CDR2 SYGVKD. The CDR3 extends over 15 amino acids.

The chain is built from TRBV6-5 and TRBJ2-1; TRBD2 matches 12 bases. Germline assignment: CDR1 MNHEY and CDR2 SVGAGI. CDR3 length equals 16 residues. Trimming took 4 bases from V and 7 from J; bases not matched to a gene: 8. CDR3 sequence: CASSFSSGGVGNEQFF. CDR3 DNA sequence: TGTGCCAGCAGTTTCTCTAGCGGGGGGGTCGGTAATGAGCAGTTCTTC.

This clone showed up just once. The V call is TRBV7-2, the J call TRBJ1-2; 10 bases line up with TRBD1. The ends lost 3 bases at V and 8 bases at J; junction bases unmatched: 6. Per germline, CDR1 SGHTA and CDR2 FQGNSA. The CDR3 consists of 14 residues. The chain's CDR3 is CASSLTGGSWGYTF. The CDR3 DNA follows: TGTGCCAGCAGCTTGACAGGGGGCTCGTGGGGCTACACCTTC.

The DNA for the CDR3 is TGTGCCAGCAGCAGCCTTGGGACGCAGTTCTTC. This encodes CASSSLGTQFF. The V call is TRBV5-4, the J call TRBJ2-1; perhaps D is TRBD1 or TRBD2 (5 bases each). From germline, CDR1 is SGHNT and CDR2 YYREEE (reference sequence). The V end was cut by 4 bases, the J end by 12 bases, with 11 bases between. The CDR3 runs 11 residues.